This passage covers 2 T cell receptor beta chains from one sample sequenced in a study of blood T cell repertoires in COVID-19. TCRdb's copy holds only in-frame clones and misses some; the assay was immunoSEQ multiplex PCR. The sample includes 280,000 or so clones, around 86% of them seen just once. The source material was peripheral blood. The source of these receptors is a woman aged 30 to 39 who had recovered from COVID-19.

The gene calls are TRBV18 and TRBJ1-1; D is perhaps TRBD1 (6 bases). In germline, CDR1 is KGHSH, CDR2 LQKENI. V was pared by 1 base and J by 8 bases, with 8 bases between. CDR3 length: 12 amino acids. Here the CDR3 DNA reads TGTGCCAGCTCACCACTGGACAGCGAAGCTTTCTTT. Translation: CASSPLDSEAFF. Using reference TRBV18 and TRBJ1-1 for the parts outside the CDR3, the full variable domain is NAGVMQNPRHLVRRRGQEARLRCSPMKGHSHVYWYRQLPEEGLKFMVYLQKENIIDESGMPKERFSAEFPKEGPSILRIQQVVRGDSAAYFCASSPLDSEAFFGQGTRLTVV.

The rearrangement joins TRBV28 to TRBJ1-2; possible D gene TRBD1, 6 bases. With 6 bases removed from V and 8 bases from J, the gap between germline ends came to 16 bases. Germline CDR1 reads MDHEN; CDR2 reads SYDVKM. CDR3 length: 13 residues. This chain's CDR3 is CASRLQGVQGYTF. CDR3 DNA: TGTGCCAGCAGACTACAGGGAGTCCAAGGCTACACCTTC.